One and the same sample provided the 32 T cell receptor beta chains below, sequenced in a study of blood T cells in healthy people across ages. For the second PCR, which ran for roughly 6 to 12 cycles, a sample-barcoded 5' primer and a J-beta primer mix were used. A single record per CDR3 protein comes from TCRdb applying MiXCR to the 5' RACE reads. The sample includes hundreds of thousands of distinct CDR3 sequences, roughly half of them seen just once. The sequencing input was blood. The receptors were sampled from a man in his 60s in good health.

This clonotype has just a few counts. Its ends do not fully match the called genes, so a read error is possible. V is TRBV12-3 or TRBV12-4 and J is TRBJ2-1; 8 nucleotides line up with TRBD1. The CDR3 has 12 residues. CDR3 amino acids: CASSSGQGGQVF. CDR3 DNA: TGTGCCAGCAGCTCAGGACAGGGCGGGCAGGTCTTC.

The gene calls are TRBV3-1 and TRBJ2-6; 13 bases are shared with TRBD2. The junction had 5 bases not matched to a gene; V was cut back by 1 base and J by 2 bases. The CDR3 sequence is 19 residues long. CDR1 is LGHDT, CDR2 YNNKEL, per germline (reference sequence). The CDR3 DNA sequence: TGTGCCAGCAGCCAAGTAACTAGCGGGGGGGCGGCTGGGGCCAACGTCCTGACTTTC. This codes for CASSQVTSGGAAGANVLTF.

This clonotype was observed a handful of times. The chain combines TRBV28 with TRBJ2-3; TRBD2 matches 11 bases. In germline, CDR1 is MDHEN, CDR2 SYDVKM. CDR3 length equals 14 residues. Germline trimming cut 8 bases from V and 7 bases from J; bases unmatched to any gene: 8. The CDR3, as DNA: TGTGCCAGCCTCACTAGCGGGGGACGTAATACGCAGTATTTT. The encoded protein is CASLTSGGRNTQYF.

The chain couples TRBV6-2 or TRBV6-3 to TRBJ1-2; no firm D call. V was cut by 0 bases and J by 3 bases, with 5 bases left in between. This CDR3 spans 13 amino acids. Germline V lookup: CDR1 MNHEY, CDR2 SVGEGT. The CDR3: CASSYSGYYGYTF. For the CDR3, the DNA is TGTGCCAGCAGTTACTCGGGGTACTATGGCTACACCTTC.

The gene calls are TRBV7-2 and TRBJ2-1; D unclear. Trimming shortened V by 2 bases and J by 4 bases, and 6 bases separated the two germline ends. Germline assignment: CDR1 SGHTA and CDR2 FQGNSA. The CDR3 covers 13 residues. In nucleotides, the CDR3 is TGTGCCAGCAGCTTACACCAGTACAATGAGCAGTTCTTC. Protein product: CASSLHQYNEQFF.

The chain is built from TRBV7-2 and TRBJ1-1; 8 nucleotides align to TRBD1. The CDR3 is 15 residues long. V shed 5 bases, J shed 2 bases, and the junction held 7 bases outside the gene matches. CDR1 is SGHTA and CDR2 is FQGNSA in the germline V gene. The CDR3 DNA is TGTGCCAGCAGCCCCTGGACAGGGTTAAACACTGAAGCTTTCTTT. It specifies CASSPWTGLNTEAFF.

This clonotype was counted a few times. V usage is TRBV11-3 and J usage is TRBJ2-3, with 12 positions matching TRBD2. V lost 5 bases, J lost 0 bases, and 3 bases stayed unmatched. Per germline, CDR1 SGHNT and CDR2 YENEEA. This CDR3 has 16 residues. This chain's CDR3 is CASSMGTSGSTDTQYF. In DNA form, the CDR3 reads TGTGCCAGCAGCATGGGGACTAGCGGGAGCACAGATACGCAGTATTTT.

This clonotype was seen more than once but under ten times. The gene calls are TRBV25-1 and TRBJ2-7; 8 nucleotides match TRBD1. V was clipped by 7 bases and J by 6 bases; unmatched bases: 8. The CDR3 sequence is 13 residues long. Germline values: CDR1 MGHDK, CDR2 SYGVNS. The CDR3, as DNA: TGTGCCAGCATGGACAGGGCGGTCCGCGAGCAGTACTTC. Translation gives CASMDRAVREQYF.

This rearrangement joins TRBV20-1 to TRBJ2-1; no clear D gene. The V end lost 2 bases, the J end lost 3 bases, and 2 bases lay between the germline ends. Germline lookup yields CDR1 DFQATT and CDR2 SNEGSKA (reference sequence). CDR3 length equals 11 residues. This CDR3 reads CSARIYNEQFF. CDR3 DNA: TGCAGTGCTAGAATCTACAATGAGCAGTTCTTC.

The genes are TRBV30 and TRBJ2-1; D not certain. There are 11 residues in the CDR3. The ends were cut back, 0 bases at V and 7 bases at J, with 4 bases in the middle. Looked up from germline, CDR1 is GTSNPN and CDR2 is SVGIG (reference sequence). The CDR3 nucleotides are TGTGCCTGGAGTGTAGGGAATGAGCAGTTCTTC. Its protein is CAWSVGNEQFF.

The rearrangement links TRBV10-3 to TRBJ2-3; TRBD1 agrees at 7 bases. This CDR3 region has 13 residues. After removal of 8 bases from V and 2 bases from J, the junction contained 4 bases not matched to a gene. Per germline, CDR1 ENHRY and CDR2 SYGVKD. The CDR3 reads CAIGGQVTDTQYF. DNA for the CDR3: TGTGCCATCGGAGGACAGGTCACAGATACGCAGTATTTT.

This clonotype was seen at least ten times. A read error is possible here, since a much larger clone lies one base away. This rearrangement joins TRBV7-6 to TRBJ2-1, with a tentative D call TRBD1 (6 bases). The J call could be wrong; TRBJ2-7 is a better fit for the DNA end. In germline, CDR1 is SGHVS, CDR2 FNYEAQ. This CDR3 is 14 amino acids long. The DNA for the CDR3 is TGTGCCAGCAGCCCCCGGGACACCTACAATGAGCAGTACTTC. Translation gives CASSPRDTYNEQYF.

This clonotype appeared many times. This chain joins TRBV7-2 and TRBJ2-5, with D unclear. The CDR3 spans 15 residues. Germline values: CDR1 SGHTA, CDR2 FQGNSA. Trimming left V 1 base short and J 5 bases short, with 14 bases between. The DNA for the CDR3 is TGTGCCAGCAGCTTAGTCCTAAGTCGTGGGGAGACCCAGTACTTC. As protein: CASSLVLSRGETQYF.

This clonotype was observed many times. V usage is TRBV30 and J usage is TRBJ1-2; a possible D gene is TRBD1 (6 bases). This CDR3 region has 12 residues. Deletions cut 8 bases from V and 8 bases from J, with 18 bases between. The germline V gene has CDR1 GTSNPN and CDR2 SVGIG (reference sequence). In nucleotides, the CDR3 is TGTGCCCTCGAGGGGGGGCATCGGGGCTACACCTTC. It encodes CALEGGHRGYTF.

The chain employs TRBV20-1 and TRBJ2-7, with D perhaps matching TRBD1 (6 bases). V gave up 6 bases and J gave up 2 bases, with 14 bases separating them. Germline loops: CDR1 DFQATT, CDR2 SNEGSKA (reference sequence). CDR3 length: 13 residues. CDR3 protein: CSATAGVPYEQYF. CDR3 bases: TGCAGTGCCACCGCAGGGGTTCCCTACGAGCAGTACTTC.

In this sample, this clonotype turned up a few times. The J gene is TRBJ2-5, the V gene TRBV7-2, with a tentative D call TRBD1 (6 bases). Germline V gene lookup returns CDR1 SGHTA and CDR2 FQGNSA. The CDR3 totals 15 residues. The V end lost 2 bases, the J end lost 11 bases, and 21 bases lay between the germline ends. The CDR3 spells CASSLLGQNLGEQYF. CDR3 coding DNA: TGTGCCAGCAGCTTATTAGGACAGAACCTCGGGGAGCAGTACTTC. Full variable domain (outside the CDR3, taken from reference TRBV7-2 and TRBJ2-5): GAGVSQSPSNKVTEKGKDVELRCDPISGHTALYWYRQSLGQGLEFLIYFQGNSAPDKSGLPSDRFSAERTGGSVSTLTIQRTQQEDSAVYLCASSLLGQNLGEQYFGPGTRLLVL.

This chain links TRBV11-1 with TRBJ2-4, with D maybe TRBD1 (6 bases). The CDR3 extends over 13 amino acids. Trimming shortened V by 2 bases and J by 13 bases, and 15 bases separated the two germline ends. Germline CDR1 SGHAT, CDR2 FQDESV (reference sequence). DNA of the CDR3: TGTGCCAGCAGCTTACGGGACATTGGAGAGCAGTACTTC. Amino acid sequence: CASSLRDIGEQYF.

The chain employs TRBV6-2 or TRBV6-3 and TRBJ1-5, with a weak D call TRBD1 (5 bases). Germline V lookup: CDR1 MNHEY, CDR2 SVGEGT. The CDR3 extends over 15 amino acids. Trimming took off 2 bases at V and 3 bases at J, with 11 bases between the two ends. The CDR3 region is CASSYGAGVNQPQHF. CDR3 DNA sequence: TGTGCCAGCAGTTACGGGGCGGGGGTCAATCAGCCCCAGCATTTT.

The CDR3: CASSRESSYNEQYF. For the CDR3, the DNA is TGTGCCAGCAGCCGGGAGAGCTCCTACAATGAGCAGTACTTC. The chain links TRBV3-1 to TRBJ2-1, with D perhaps matching TRBD2 (5 bases). The DNA end is more similar to TRBJ2-7, so the J call may be wrong. The germline V gene has CDR1 LGHDT and CDR2 YNNKEL (reference sequence). The CDR3 is 14 residues long.

This sequence joins TRBV5-1 and TRBJ2-5; D is possibly TRBD2 (7 bases). This CDR3 is built from 14 residues. V was clipped by 4 bases and J by 1 base, with 11 bases between them. Germline lookup yields CDR1 SGHRS and CDR2 YFSETQ. This CDR3 reads CASSVGGAQETQYF. As DNA, the CDR3 is TGCGCCAGCAGCGTAGGGGGGGCCCAAGAGACCCAGTACTTC.

This clonotype was seen many times. The V gene is TRBV12-3 or TRBV12-4, the J gene TRBJ2-5; D remains unclear. This CDR3 comprises 12 residues. Between the trimmed V and J ends, which lost 2 bases and 3 bases, there was a span of 4 bases. CDR3 residues: CASSLREETQYF. The DNA for the CDR3 is TGTGCCAGCAGTTTAAGAGAAGAGACCCAGTACTTC.

The V call is TRBV4-2, the J call TRBJ2-4, with a possible D match to TRBD2 (5 bases). This CDR3 is built from 17 residues. Germline CDR1 LGHNA, CDR2 YNFKEQ. V lost 1 base to trimming and J lost 1 base, with 14 bases between them. The CDR3 nucleotides read TGTGCCAGCAGCCAAGGGATAGCGAGGGTCGCCAAAAACATTCAGTACTTC. It encodes CASSQGIARVAKNIQYF.

The genes are TRBV19 and TRBJ2-1; 10 nucleotides agree with TRBD2. Per germline, CDR1 LNHDA and CDR2 SQIVND (reference sequence). The CDR3 spans 19 residues. J gave up 6 bases and V 4 bases, and 18 bases lay outside the gene matches. CDR3 nucleotide sequence: TGTGCCAGTAGTACAAGACAGGGTCAAGCGGGGGGGTCGGGCAATGAGCAGTTCTTC. Protein product: CASSTRQGQAGGSGNEQFF.

This clonotype occurred once. This rearrangement joins TRBV4-1 to TRBJ2-5; 7 bases are a match to TRBD1. The last part of the DNA fits TRBJ2-7 better; the J call may be wrong. The CDR3 has 13 amino acids. Germline-derived CDR1 and CDR2 are MGHRA and YSYEKL. This CDR3 is CASSQVDRAEQYF. CDR3 DNA: TGCGCCAGCAGCCAAGTTGACAGGGCCGAGCAGTACTTC.

The chain couples TRBV6-6 to TRBJ2-7; TRBD1 is a possible D gene (5 bases). Germline CDR1 is MNHNY and CDR2 is SVGAGI (reference sequence). CDR3 length: 12 residues. Deletions cut 10 bases from V and 7 bases from J, with 17 bases between. The CDR3 DNA sequence: TGTGCCACCGATTCAGGGATGCGGGAGCAGTACTTC. This gives the protein CATDSGMREQYF.

This clonotype was observed at least ten times. V and J are TRBV6-2 or TRBV6-3 and TRBJ2-3; no reliable D call. CDR3 length: 14 residues. Germline lookup yields CDR1 MNHEY and CDR2 SVGEGT. The V end was cut by 4 bases, the J end by 3 bases, with 11 bases between. CDR3 in amino acids: CASSSARLTDTQYF. DNA of the CDR3: TGTGCCAGCAGTTCGGCTAGATTAACAGATACGCAGTATTTT.

This chain uses TRBV29-1 with TRBJ2-7, with D hard to call. Germline V CDR1 and CDR2: SQVTM, ANQGSEA. With 0 bases removed from V and 3 bases from J, the gap between germline ends came to 6 bases. This CDR3 spans 12 amino acids. This chain's CDR3 is CSVEDSVYEQYF. Written as DNA, the CDR3 is TGCAGCGTTGAAGACTCGGTCTACGAGCAGTACTTC.

This sequence joins TRBV4-3 and TRBJ2-1, with TRBD2 matching over 12 bases. V lost 4 bases and J lost 2; bases outside the gene matches: 12. This CDR3 has 19 amino acids. Germline V gene data show CDR1 as LGHNA and CDR2 as YSLEER. In DNA form, the CDR3 reads TGCGCCAGCAGCCTCACACGGGCTAGCGGGAGGGCCACCTACAATGAGCAGTTCTTC. Translation: CASSLTRASGRATYNEQFF.

CDR3 protein: CASRWSQSNEQFF. CDR3 nucleotides: TGTGCCAGCAGATGGTCCCAGAGCAATGAGCAGTTCTTC. The V gene is TRBV6-5, the J gene TRBJ2-1; D is undetermined. Trimming removed 6 bases from V and 6 bases from J, with 12 bases in between. Germline CDR1 MNHEY, CDR2 SVGAGI. The CDR3 contains 13 residues.

This clonotype appeared a few times. The chain carries TRBV5-1 and TRBJ2-3; 7 nucleotides match TRBD1. The CDR3 runs to 14 residues. Germline-derived CDR1 and CDR2 are SGHRS and YFSETQ. Trimming at V came to 4 bases and at J to 6 bases, leaving 8 bases not matched to a gene. CDR3 residues: CASSQGQPLDTQYF. The CDR3 DNA follows: TGCGCCAGCAGCCAGGGACAGCCCCTGGATACGCAGTATTTT. The variable domain in full, completed from reference TRBV5-1 and TRBJ2-3, reads KAGVTQTPRYLIKTRGQQVTLSCSPISGHRSVSWYQQTPGQGLQFLFEYFSETQRNKGNFPGRFSGRQFSNSRSEMNVSTLELGDSALYLCASSQGQPLDTQYFGPGTRLTVL.

This clonotype has just one count. This clone may be a read error of a much larger clone one base away. This chain connects TRBV7-3 to TRBJ2-4; TRBD1 matches 9 bases. The J call is uncertain, as TRBJ2-7 better fits the DNA end. The CDR3 is 15 amino acids. Per germline, CDR1 SGHTA and CDR2 FQGTGA. The CDR3 DNA sequence: TGTGCCAGCAGCCCGGGACAGGGTGGGGACTACGAGCAGTACTTC. Amino acids: CASSPGQGGDYEQYF.

Many counts were recorded for this clonotype. This chain connects TRBV7-2 to TRBJ2-5, with D hard to call. Germline assignment: CDR1 SGHTA and CDR2 FQGNSA. The CDR3 contains 14 residues. V was clipped by 5 bases and J by 7 bases, with 17 bases between them. CDR3 amino acids: CASSRPHDPGTQYF. The CDR3 DNA sequence: TGTGCCAGCAGCCGCCCCCATGACCCGGGGACCCAGTACTTC.